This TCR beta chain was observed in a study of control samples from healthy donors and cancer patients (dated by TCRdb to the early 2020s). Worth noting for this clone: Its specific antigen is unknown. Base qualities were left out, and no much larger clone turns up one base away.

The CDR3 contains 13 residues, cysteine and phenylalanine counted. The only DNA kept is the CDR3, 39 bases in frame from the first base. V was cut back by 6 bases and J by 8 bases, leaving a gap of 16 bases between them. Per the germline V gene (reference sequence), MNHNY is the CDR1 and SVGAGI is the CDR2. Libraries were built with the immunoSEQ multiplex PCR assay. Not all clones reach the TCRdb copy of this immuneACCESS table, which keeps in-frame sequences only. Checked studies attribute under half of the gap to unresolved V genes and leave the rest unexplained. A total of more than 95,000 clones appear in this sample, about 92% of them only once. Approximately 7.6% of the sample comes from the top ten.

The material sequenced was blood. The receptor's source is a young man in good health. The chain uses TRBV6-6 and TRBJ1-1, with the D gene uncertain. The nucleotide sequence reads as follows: TGTGCCAGCAGCACCGGACGGGGAACAGAAGCTTTCTTT. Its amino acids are CASSTGRGTEAFF.